This T cell receptor beta chain was sequenced in a study of T cells after posttransplantation cyclophosphamide (dated by TCRdb to between 2015 and 2016). A note on the overall study: T cell repertoire reconstitution was tracked by TRB sequencing after myeloablative bone marrow transplantation in which posttransplantation cyclophosphamide was used as GVHD prophylaxis. Antigen receptor sequencing covered samples from approximately 32 PTCy-treated patients and around 15 of their related bone marrow donors. Blood from every one of the 30 to 35 PTCy patients who had 1-year posttransplant specimens underwent TRB sequencing. In 3 patients, TRB sequencing was also performed on up to 3 more blood samples taken 2 to 5.2 years after transplant, and in 4 patients, pretransplant blood was also TRB-sequenced. Because TRA and TRB clonality correlated tightly in under ten samples, the subsequent TCR analyses were limited to TRB only. Public TRB sequences were queried against a database of over 3,000 sequences associated with responses to pathogens, tumor antigens, self-antigens and alloantigens.

Broader findings and caveats from the paper: Donor-recipient similarity was low at 1-2 months but rose over the first year, and later blood repertoires were often dominated by donor CD8+ memory clones. Across approximately 41 patients, TRB clonality was highly associated with recipient CMV seropositivity and CMV reactivation, and PTCy diversity was similar to diversity in CNI/methotrexate controls. The TRB repertoires of T cells infiltrating skin or the GI tract showed only limited overlap with the TRB repertoires found in blood.

This clone has more than one count but fewer than ten. Its antigen is currently not known. Base qualities are not provided; no much larger clone lies one nucleotide away. TRB sequencing was run on genomic DNA with either the immunoSEQ assay at survey resolution or the hsTCRB kit. The source study handled its data this way. Initial read processing used immunoSEQ software, and repertoire analyses used the LymphoSeq R package. Clonality was computed as 1 minus normalized Shannon entropy; Gini coefficient was also calculated for each TRB dataset. To infer phenotypes in unsorted samples, TRB sequences from sorted subsets of the recipient or donor were mapped onto the unsorted samples of the same recipient. TCRdb's version of the immuneACCESS table is confined to in-frame rearrangements and falls short of the full clone set. An unresolved V gene accounts for under half of the shortfall where checked; the remainder is of unknown origin. D and trimming come from the DNA, and the V and J calls and clone size come from that table. The sample profile shows roughly 18,000 clones; approximately 87% of them were found once. Over 8% of the sample belongs to the ten largest clones.

On the day of marrow donation, related bone marrow donors gave peripheral blood samples. Peripheral blood and bone marrow mononuclear cells were isolated by Ficoll-Hypaque density centrifugation and were cryopreserved. FACS on a FACSAria II was used to sort CD4+ and CD8+ T cells, including the naive and memory subsets. The sequence came from a man aged 25 to 40 in good health and a related stem cell transplant donor. The sample taken for sequencing was memory CD4+ T cells sorted from blood.

This receptor carries the CDR3 CASTGGTRSKGTEAFF. The DNA sequence is given as TGTGCCAGCACCGGCGGGACCCGCTCAAAGGGGACTGAAGCTTTCTTT. This chain joins TRBV27 to TRBJ1-1, with TRBD1 tentatively as D gene (5 bases match). Reading from cysteine to phenylalanine, the CDR3 counts 16 amino acids. The entry retains the CDR3 DNA only, 48 bases that are in frame from base 1. Per the germline V gene (reference sequence), MNHEY is the CDR1 and SMNVEV is the CDR2. A distance of 23 bases separates the germline ends of V and J, which lose 7 bases and 5 bases respectively.